This is a list of T cell receptor beta chains from one sample in a study of T cell responses to AZD1222 COVID-19 vaccine. Measured with immunoSEQ multiplex PCR; TCRdb has only the in-frame clones, and not every one. The sample carries 60,000 to 75,000 clones, about four fifths recorded once. The sample was peripheral blood, taken 28 days after the second AZD1222 dose. The receptors come from an adult who received the AZD1222 COVID-19 vaccine. Each CDR3 is given with its conserved first and last residue. A D gene is named only where the DNA matches it firmly. Not every row has a clone size; where given, it reads once, few, many or a size class.

V: TRBV18
size: NA
D: NA
J: TRBJ1-2
DNA: TGTGCCAGCTCACCACGGGCAGACGATGGCTACACCTTC
CDR3: CASSPRADDGYTF

V: TRBV18
size: NA
D: TRBD2
J: TRBJ2-1
DNA: TGTGCCAGCTCACCACCCGAGAAGCTAGCGGGGGGCCCAATGTACAATGAGCAGTTCTTC
CDR3: CASSPPEKLAGGPMYNEQFF

V: TRBV11-2
size: medium-sized
D: TRBD1
J: TRBJ1-2
DNA: TGTGCCAGCAGCTTAGATAGGACAGGGGGCCGGTATGGCTACACCTTC
CDR3: CASSLDRTGGRYGYTF

V: TRBV11-2
size: NA
D: TRBD1
J: TRBJ2-7
DNA: TGTGCCAGCAGCTTTGGCTCGGGACAGGCCTCCTACGAGCAGTACTTC
CDR3: CASSFGSGQASYEQYF

V: TRBV11-2
size: NA
D: NA
J: TRBJ1-1
DNA: TGTGCCAGCAGCTCCTCGGACAGGAACACTGAAGCTTTCTTT
CDR3: CASSSSDRNTEAFF

V: TRBV24-1
size: NA
D: NA
J: TRBJ1-1
DNA: TGTGCCACCAGTTTCGAGGGGAACACTGAAGCTTTCTTT
CDR3: CATSFEGNTEAFF

V: TRBV15
size: NA
D: NA
J: TRBJ2-7
DNA: TGTGCCACTGCGACAGGCCCGTACGAGCAGTACTTC
CDR3: CATATGPYEQYF

V: TRBV6-2/TRBV6-3
size: few
D: NA
J: TRBJ1-1
DNA: TGTGCCAGCAGTTACTACGGGGGGCGAGTGAACACTGAAGCTTTCTTT
CDR3: CASSYYGGRVNTEAFF

V: TRBV3-1/TRBV3-2
size: NA
D: NA
J: TRBJ1-1
DNA: TGTGCCAGCAGCCAAGAGGACCCGTTCGACACTGAAGCTTTCTTT
CDR3: CASSQEDPFDTEAFF

V: TRBV7-9
size: NA
D: TRBD1
J: TRBJ2-1
DNA: TGTGCCAGCAGCTTACTCGACGGGACAGTTAGCTCCTACAATGAGCAGTTCTTC
CDR3: CASSLLDGTVSSYNEQFF

V: TRBV2
size: few
D: NA
J: TRBJ2-7
DNA: TGTGCCAGCACGCGGCCTTCCTACGAGCAGTACTTC
CDR3: CASTRPSYEQYF

V: TRBV5-1
size: NA
D: NA
J: TRBJ1-3
DNA: TGCGCCAGCAGCCTGGGCGTTGGAGTCAACTCTGGAAACACCATATATTTT
CDR3: CASSLGVGVNSGNTIYF

V: TRBV4-1
size: few
D: NA
J: TRBJ2-7
DNA: TGCGCCAGCAGCCTAGGGGGAATGGGTTCCTACGAGCAGTACTTC
CDR3: CASSLGGMGSYEQYF

V: TRBV5-6
size: NA
D: NA
J: TRBJ1-4
DNA: TGTGCCAGCAGCTCATTAGGGGGTGAAAAACTGTTTTTT
CDR3: CASSSLGGEKLFF

V: TRBV27
size: NA
D: NA
J: TRBJ2-7
DNA: TGTGCCAGCAGTTTACCTAAGGGCGAGCAGTACTTC
CDR3: CASSLPKGEQYF

V: TRBV12-5
size: NA
D: TRBD1
J: TRBJ1-1
DNA: TGTGCTAGTGGCTTACAGGGGGTTGGGACTGAAGCTTTCTTT
CDR3: CASGLQGVGTEAFF